This T cell receptor (beta chain) came from a study of shared T cell receptors in the human thymus. Sequencing was performed with immunoSEQ multiplex PCR; in TCRdb, only in-frame clones are kept and a portion is missing. The data contain over 650,000 clones, over 75% of them singletons. These sequences were also reported in another study, on human thymus T cells. According to that study: Donor material was obtained from healthy Finnish infants undergoing corrective surgery for congenital heart defects. Thymus specimens were resections from corrective heart surgery.

This TCR derives from a boy in the first two years of life with a congenital heart defect. The sequenced sample was thymocytes.

The CDR3 bases are TGTGCCTGGAGGACCCGGGACTCCGAGCAGTACTTC. Translated, it gives CAWRTRDSEQYF. V is TRBV30 and J is TRBJ2-7; a weak D match, TRBD2 (6 bases). The V gene's germline CDR1 is GTSNPN and CDR2 SVGIG (reference sequence). The V and J ends lost 3 bases and 6 bases respectively, with 12 bases between them. The CDR3 covers 12 residues. The whole variable domain, filled in from reference TRBV30 and TRBJ2-7, reads SQTIHQWPATLVQPVGSPLSLECTVEGTSNPNLYWYRQAAGRGLQLLFYSVGIGQISSEVPQNLSASRPQDRQFILSSKKLLLSDSGFYLCAWRTRDSEQYFGPGTRLTVT.